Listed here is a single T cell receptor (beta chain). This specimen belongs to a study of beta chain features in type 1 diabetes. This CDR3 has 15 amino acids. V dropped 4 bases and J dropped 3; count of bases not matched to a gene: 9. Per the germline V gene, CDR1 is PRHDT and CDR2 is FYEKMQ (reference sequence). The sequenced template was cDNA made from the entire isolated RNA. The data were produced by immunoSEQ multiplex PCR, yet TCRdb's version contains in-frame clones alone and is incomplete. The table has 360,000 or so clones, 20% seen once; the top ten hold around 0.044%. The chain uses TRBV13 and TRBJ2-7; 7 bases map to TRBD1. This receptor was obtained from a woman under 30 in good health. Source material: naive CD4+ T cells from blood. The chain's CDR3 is CASSSGQTLGYEQYF. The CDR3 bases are TGTGCCAGCAGCTCGGGACAGACCCTTGGCTACGAGCAGTACTTC.